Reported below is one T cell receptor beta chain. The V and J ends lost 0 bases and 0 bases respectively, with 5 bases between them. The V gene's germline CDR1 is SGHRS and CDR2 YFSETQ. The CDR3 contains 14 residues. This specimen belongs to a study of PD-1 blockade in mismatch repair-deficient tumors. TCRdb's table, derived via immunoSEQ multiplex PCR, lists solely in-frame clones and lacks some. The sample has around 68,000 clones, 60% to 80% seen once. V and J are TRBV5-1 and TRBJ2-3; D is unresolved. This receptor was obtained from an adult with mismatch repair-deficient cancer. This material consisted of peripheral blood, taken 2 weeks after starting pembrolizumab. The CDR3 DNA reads TGCGCCAGCAGCTTGGTCGGGAGCACAGATACGCAGTATTTT. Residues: CASSLVGSTDTQYF.